This T cell receptor (beta chain) emerged from a study of T cell responses to AZD1222 COVID-19 vaccine. Sequenced by immunoSEQ multiplex PCR; TCRdb stores in-frame clones only, minus some. Of some 160,000 clones in the sample, 90% to 95% are singletons; the top ten hold about 1%. CDR1 and CDR2 (germline): SNHLY, FYNNEI. Between the trimmed V and J ends, which lost 3 bases and 6 bases, there was a span of 8 bases. The CDR3 consists of 12 residues. Findings of the study overall: Among the donors, most were white British and more were female, and clonal diversity was possibly underestimated.

Concerning this clone: Antigen unknown.

V gene TRBV2 combines with J gene TRBJ1-1; the D is unclear. Sequenced material: peripheral blood, taken on day 0 of AZD1222 vaccination. The source of this sequence is an adult in good health. The CDR3 region has the DNA TGTGCCAGCAGTGAGAGGGTCCCTGAAGCTTTCTTT. Its protein product is CASSERVPEAFF.